This entry lists 18 T cell receptor beta chains sequenced from one sample in a study of PD-L1 blockade in urothelial cancer. The repertoire was sequenced with immunoSEQ multiplex PCR; TCRdb's copy has only in-frame clones and lacks some. The data show about 79,000 clones, around 85% seen once. Time point specified: pretreatment peripheral blood. The material sequenced was PBMCs, taken around atezolizumab (anti-PD-L1) treatment. These receptors all stem from a man aged 35 to 55 with urothelial cancer.

The chain combines TRBV28 with TRBJ1-4; D remains ambiguous. This CDR3 spans 14 amino acids. V lost 3 bases and J 5 bases, leaving 10 bases between the germline ends. CDR1 is MDHEN and CDR2 is SYDVKM in the germline V gene. CDR3 in DNA: TGTGCCAGCAGTTTGTCCAGGTGGAATGAAAAACTGTTTTTT. Its translation is CASSLSRWNEKLFF.

The V gene is TRBV28, the J gene TRBJ2-1, with D possibly being TRBD2 (5 bases). The CDR3 is made up of 15 amino acids. Germline V gene lookup returns CDR1 MDHEN and CDR2 SYDVKM. Trimming left V 8 bases short and J 2 bases short, with 16 bases between. In DNA, the CDR3 is TGTGCCAGCGGAAAGAGGGTCGGGACCTACAATGAGCAGTTCTTC. Translating it yields CASGKRVGTYNEQFF.

The chain combines TRBV30 with TRBJ2-1, with D perhaps matching TRBD2 (6 bases). Trimming shortened V by 4 bases and J by 6 bases, and 19 bases separated the two germline ends. The CDR3 is 15 amino acids. The V gene's germline CDR1 is GTSNPN and CDR2 SVGIG (reference sequence). Here the CDR3 reads CAWTVGVVEGNEQFF. The CDR3 DNA follows: TGTGCCTGGACCGTAGGGGTTGTGGAGGGCAATGAGCAGTTCTTC.

The chain is built from TRBV20-1 and TRBJ2-7; D might be TRBD1 (5 bases). The CDR3 runs to 11 residues. Trimming stripped 7 bases from V and 4 bases from J, with 11 bases between. Germline lookup yields CDR1 DFQATT and CDR2 SNEGSKA (reference sequence). The CDR3 DNA sequence: TGCAGTGGGGGCGATCAATACGAGCAGTACTTC. Translation gives CSGGDQYEQYF.

This rearrangement joins TRBV27 to TRBJ2-1, with TRBD1 identical over 7 bases. The trim removed 3 bases at V and 2 bases at J, leaving 4 bases unmatched. The CDR3 consists of 15 residues. CDR1 and CDR2 from the germline V gene are MNHEY and SMNVEV (reference sequence). DNA for the CDR3: TGTGCCAGCAGTTTGACAGGGAAAGCCTACAATGAGCAGTTCTTC. This translates into CASSLTGKAYNEQFF.

The chain carries TRBV2 and TRBJ1-4; 7 nucleotides line up with TRBD1. Trimming removed 10 bases from V and 4 bases from J; junction bases left unmatched: 9. CDR3 length: 14 amino acids. Germline loops: CDR1 SNHLY, CDR2 FYNNEI. The CDR3 spells CANSPGQINEKLFF. The CDR3 nucleotides are TGTGCCAACTCGCCGGGACAGATTAATGAAAAACTGTTTTTT.

The genes are TRBV28 and TRBJ2-3; 8 bases match TRBD1. Germline-derived CDR1 and CDR2 are MDHEN and SYDVKM. J gave up 4 bases and V 7 bases, and 7 bases lay outside the gene matches. This CDR3 spans 14 amino acids. This CDR3 reads CASTRTGRSDTQYF. Here the CDR3 DNA reads TGTGCCAGCACTAGGACAGGGAGGTCAGATACGCAGTATTTT.

The chain carries TRBV5-1 and TRBJ2-7; 9 bases map to TRBD1. CDR3 length equals 13 residues. J gave up 6 bases and V 6 bases, and 7 bases lay outside the gene matches. The germline V gene encodes CDR1 SGHRS and CDR2 YFSETQ. CDR3 in DNA: TGCGCCAGCACTCTCGGACAGGGGAGCGAGCAGTACTTC. Translated, it gives CASTLGQGSEQYF.

The V gene is TRBV6-5, the J gene TRBJ2-1; D is possibly TRBD2 (7 bases). Per germline, CDR1 MNHEY and CDR2 SVGAGI. The CDR3 spans 14 residues. Trimming took 8 bases from V and 7 from J, leaving 18 bases between them. DNA of the CDR3: TGTGCCAGCTCCTCGAGGGGGGGGCGGAATGAGCAGTTCTTC. Residues: CASSSRGGRNEQFF.

J is TRBJ2-7 and V is TRBV5-1; the match to TRBD2 covers 11 bases. The germline V gene has CDR1 SGHRS and CDR2 YFSETQ. The trim removed 1 base at V and 0 bases at J, leaving 3 bases unmatched. CDR3 size: 16 residues. The CDR3: CASSLLLAGDSYEQYF. The CDR3 bases are TGCGCCAGCAGCTTGCTACTAGCGGGAGACTCCTACGAGCAGTACTTC. Full variable domain (outside the CDR3, taken from reference TRBV5-1 and TRBJ2-7): KAGVTQTPRYLIKTRGQQVTLSCSPISGHRSVSWYQQTPGQGLQFLFEYFSETQRNKGNFPGRFSGRQFSNSRSEMNVSTLELGDSALYLCASSLLLAGDSYEQYFGPGTRLTVT.

V and J are TRBV18 and TRBJ2-7; D possibly corresponds to TRBD2 (5 bases). V was trimmed by 0 bases and J by 0 bases, leaving 6 bases between them. Germline V gene lookup returns CDR1 KGHSH and CDR2 LQKENI. This CDR3 has 14 residues. The CDR3 protein is CASSPPTNSYEQYF. CDR3 sequence (DNA): TGTGCCAGCTCACCACCGACTAACTCCTACGAGCAGTACTTC.

The genes are TRBV4-1 and TRBJ2-1, with D perhaps TRBD2 (5 bases). V was cut by 3 bases and J by 6 bases, with 9 bases left in between. Germline values: CDR1 MGHRA, CDR2 YSYEKL. The CDR3 has 13 amino acids. CDR3 DNA sequence: TGCGCCAGCAGCCATCCGAGCGGCAATGAGCAGTTCTTC. It codes for CASSHPSGNEQFF.

About this clone itself: Being one base from a much bigger clone, this may be a read error. This chain uses TRBV9 with TRBJ1-1; 10 nucleotides align to TRBD1. Per the germline V gene, CDR1 is SGDLS and CDR2 is YYNGEE. V was pared by 6 bases and J by 3 bases, with 2 bases of the junction left unmatched. CDR3 size: 13 residues. CDR3 sequence: CASTGTGDTEAFF. CDR3 DNA: TGTGCCAGCACGGGGACAGGGGACACTGAAGCTTTCTTT.

This clone was counted a single time. The chain is built from TRBV19 and TRBJ1-1; D remains ambiguous. CDR1 is LNHDA and CDR2 is SQIVND in the germline V gene (reference sequence). The CDR3 runs 13 residues. The germline V and J ends were trimmed by 2 bases and 2 bases, with 6 bases remaining between them. The CDR3 is CASSISTNTEAFF. Written as DNA, the CDR3 is TGTGCCAGTAGTATATCCACTAACACTGAAGCTTTCTTT.

This clone was seen a few times. In DNA form, the CDR3 reads TGTGCCAGCGGACAGGGGCGGGTGAACACTGAAGCTTTCTTT. This codes for CASGQGRVNTEAFF. This chain uses TRBV28 with TRBJ1-1; 9 nucleotides match TRBD1. With 8 bases clipped from V and 0 bases from J, the junction kept 4 bases outside the gene matches. The CDR3 extends over 14 amino acids. Germline V lookup: CDR1 MDHEN, CDR2 SYDVKM.

The gene calls are TRBV29-1 and TRBJ1-1; the match to TRBD1 covers 12 bases. V gave up 7 bases and J gave up 11 bases; unmatched junction bases: 5. The CDR3 has 11 residues. The germline CDR1 and CDR2 sequences are SQVTM and ANQGSEA. CDR3 sequence (DNA): TGCAGCGGGAGGGACAGGGGGCTGGCTTTCTTT. It yields the protein CSGRDRGLAFF. The full variable domain, its missing parts supplied by reference TRBV29-1 and TRBJ1-1, is SAVISQKPSRDICQRGTSLTIQCQVDSQVTMMFWYRQQPGQSLTLIATANQGSEATYESGFVIDKFPISRPNLTFSTLTVSNMSPEDSSIYLCSGRDRGLAFFGQGTRLTVV.

This clone was observed a single time. This rearrangement joins TRBV10-2 to TRBJ2-1, with D perhaps matching TRBD2 (6 bases). V lost 10 bases to trimming and J lost 4 bases, with 17 bases between them. This CDR3 spans 14 amino acids. Germline CDR1 WSHSY, CDR2 SAAADI. In nucleotides, the CDR3 is TGCGCCACCGGCTACCTTAGCGGATACAATGAGCAGTTCTTC. Its protein is CATGYLSGYNEQFF.

This clone has just a few counts. The chain carries TRBV28 and TRBJ2-1, with TRBD1 matching over 7 bases. The germline V gene has CDR1 MDHEN and CDR2 SYDVKM. The CDR3 length is 13 residues. After removal of 3 bases from V and 13 bases from J, the junction contained 9 bases not matched to a gene. The CDR3 here is CASSFIGQETQFF. The CDR3 DNA reads TGTGCCAGCAGTTTTATTGGACAGGAAACCCAGTTCTTC. Drawing the rest from reference TRBV28 and TRBJ2-1, the complete variable domain is DVKVTQSSRYLVKRTGEKVFLECVQDMDHENMFWYRQDPGLGLRLIYFSYDVKMKEKGDIPEGYSVSREKKERFSLILESASTNQTSMYLCASSFIGQETQFFGPGTRLTVL.